This TCR beta chain appears in the sequencing data of a study of shared clonotypes between healthy human individuals. General study results and limits: Represented diversity (both genetic and exposure-history) was limited by the small number of donors.

Here immunoSEQ multiplex PCR was the method, and the copy in TCRdb shows in-frame clones only, minus some. The data show around 2.1 million clones, more than 85% seen once. A note on this clone: Its antigen is unidentified.

Positive CCR7 selection of CD45RO-negative cells yielded the naive CD8 cells, and terminally differentiated effector memory CD45RA+ cells were excluded. The CDR3 sequence is 17 residues long. V shed 0 bases, J shed 3 bases, and the junction held 9 bases outside the gene matches. Per the germline V gene, CDR1 is SGDLS and CDR2 is YYNGEE. The source of this sequence is a man younger than 30 in good health. Some clones in this sample may be carry-over from other donors' samples. Sequenced input: naive CD8+ T cells from PBMCs. This chain links TRBV9 with TRBJ1-2, with 9 positions matching TRBD1. CDR3 DNA: TGTGCCAGCAGCGTAGGGAACAGGGGGCAGGGGGACTATGGCTACACCTTC. This codes for CASSVGNRGQGDYGYTF.